These 3 T cell receptor beta chains were sequenced from one sample in a study of tumor and adjacent non-tumor tissue in lung cancer. RNA was extracted from bulk tissue without any cell sorting. A modified ARM-PCR protocol with three rounds of nested PCR amplified TCRbeta. TCRdb re-called the multiplex PCR reads with MiXCR, one entry per CDR3 protein. The sample lists under 95,000 distinct CDR3 sequences, around three fifths occurring once. The sample consisted of lung tumor tissue. Every receptor here comes from a man between 65 and 79 years old with non-small cell lung cancer.

Turning to this clonotype: A much larger clone lies one base from this, so it may be a read error. The CDR3 ends on some other residue instead of the conserved phenylalanine or tryptophan, so this is likely a read error. The chain recombines TRBV12-3 or TRBV12-4 with TRBJ2-3; either TRBD1 or TRBD2 may fit D (5 bases each). V shed 4 bases and J shed 8 bases, with 13 bases lying between them. The CDR3 consists of 13 residues. The CDR3 DNA sequence: TGTGCCAGCAGTTACGCCAGGGCGGGTACGCAGTATCTT. It translates to CASSYARAGTQYL.

In this sample, this clonotype turned up many times. This chain uses TRBV6-6 with TRBJ2-3, with D perhaps TRBD2 (6 bases). The germline V gene has CDR1 MNHNY and CDR2 SVGAGI (reference sequence). Trimming shortened V by 7 bases and J by 0 bases, and 11 bases separated the two germline ends. The CDR3 loop spans 14 amino acids. The CDR3 DNA reads as TGTGCCAGCATCTTTAGCGGTAGCACAGATACGCAGTATTTT. As protein: CASIFSGSTDTQYF.

This clonotype was detected a few times. A clone one base away is much larger, so this may be a read error. The rearrangement links TRBV6-1 to TRBJ2-2; D not resolved. Trimming took 6 bases from V and 6 from J, leaving 14 bases between them. Germline loops: CDR1 MNHNS, CDR2 SASEGT. The CDR3 length is 14 residues. The CDR3 nucleotides read TGTGCCAGCAGGGGTTACAGAAACGCCGGGGAGCTGTTTTTT. As protein: CASRGYRNAGELFF.